The 2 T cell receptor beta chains reported below all come from one sample, sequenced in a study of regulatory T cells in long-lasting Graves disease. Noted time point: newly diagnosed GD, antithyroid drugs for less than 3 months. Preparation of the TCR library used RNA extracted from PBMCs. Researchers made TCR beta libraries by using iRepertoire HTBI primers and running Arm-PCR on CDR3 regions. One entry per CDR3 protein results from TCRdb running MiXCR on the multiplex PCR reads. This sample carries 400,000 to 500,000 distinct CDR3 sequences, 14% of them seen once, and the ten largest clones take approximately 17%. These data were also reused for a study on T cells in Graves' hyperthyroidism and ophthalmopathy.

The source was peripheral blood mononuclear cells (PBMCs), collected at new diagnosis, from a patient treated with antithyroid drugs. The receptors stem from a woman aged 45-65 years with Graves disease.

A few counts support this clonotype. V is TRBV5-6 and J is TRBJ2-6; D call uncertain. Looked up from germline, CDR1 is SGHDT and CDR2 is YYEEEE. The CDR3 is 19 amino acids. Trimming left V 1 base short and J 2 bases short, with 19 bases between. The CDR3 here is CASSLSLGQAKTGANVLTF. CDR3 coding DNA: TGTGCCAGCAGCTTGTCGCTCGGGCAGGCTAAGACTGGGGCCAACGTCCTGACTTTC.

This clonotype was seen a handful of times. The chain links TRBV3-1 to TRBJ2-7; 8 bases align to TRBD2. The V segment lost 4 bases and the J segment 6 bases; nucleotides outside the gene matches: 8. The CDR3 has 14 residues. CDR1 is LGHDT and CDR2 is YNNKEL in the germline V gene (reference sequence). CDR3: CASSPTRTSPEQYF. As DNA, the CDR3 is TGTGCCAGCAGCCCAACCCGGACTAGCCCCGAGCAGTACTTC.